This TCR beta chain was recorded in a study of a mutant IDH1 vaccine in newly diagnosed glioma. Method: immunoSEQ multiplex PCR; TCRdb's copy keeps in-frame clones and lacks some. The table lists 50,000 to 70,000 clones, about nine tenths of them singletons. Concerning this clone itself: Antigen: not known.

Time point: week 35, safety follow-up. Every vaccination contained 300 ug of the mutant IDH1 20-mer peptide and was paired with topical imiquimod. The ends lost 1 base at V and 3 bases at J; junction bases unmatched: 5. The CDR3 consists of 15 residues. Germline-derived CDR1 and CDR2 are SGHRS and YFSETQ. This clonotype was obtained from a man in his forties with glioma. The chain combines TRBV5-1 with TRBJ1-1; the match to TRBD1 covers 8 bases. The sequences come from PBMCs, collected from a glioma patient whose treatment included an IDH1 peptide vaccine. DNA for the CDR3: TGCGCCAGCAGCTTGTTGGCAGGGGGCGACACTGAAGCTTTCTTT. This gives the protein CASSLLAGGDTEAFF. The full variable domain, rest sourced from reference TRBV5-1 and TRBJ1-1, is KAGVTQTPRYLIKTRGQQVTLSCSPISGHRSVSWYQQTPGQGLQFLFEYFSETQRNKGNFPGRFSGRQFSNSRSEMNVSTLELGDSALYLCASSLLAGGDTEAFFGQGTRLTVV.